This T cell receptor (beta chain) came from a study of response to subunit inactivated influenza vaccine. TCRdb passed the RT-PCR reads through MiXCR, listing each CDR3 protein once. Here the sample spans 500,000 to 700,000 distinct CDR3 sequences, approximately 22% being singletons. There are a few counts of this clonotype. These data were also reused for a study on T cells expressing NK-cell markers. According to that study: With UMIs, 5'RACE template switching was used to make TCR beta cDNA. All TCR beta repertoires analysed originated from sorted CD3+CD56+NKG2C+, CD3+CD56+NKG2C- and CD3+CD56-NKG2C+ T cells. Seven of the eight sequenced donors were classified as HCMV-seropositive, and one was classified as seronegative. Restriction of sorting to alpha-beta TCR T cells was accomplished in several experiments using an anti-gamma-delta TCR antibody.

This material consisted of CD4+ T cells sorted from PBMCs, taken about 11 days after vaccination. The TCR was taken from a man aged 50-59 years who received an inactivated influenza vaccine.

Written as DNA, the CDR3 is TGCAGTGCTAGAGATGGGCGGACTACCGACAATGAGCAGTTCTTC. It codes for CSARDGRTTDNEQFF. The chain has TRBV20-1 and TRBJ2-1, with D possibly TRBD2 on 6 matching bases. Germline-derived CDR1 and CDR2 are DFQATT and SNEGSKA (reference sequence). The length of the CDR3 is 15 residues. V lost 0 bases and J 5 bases, leaving 14 bases between the germline ends.